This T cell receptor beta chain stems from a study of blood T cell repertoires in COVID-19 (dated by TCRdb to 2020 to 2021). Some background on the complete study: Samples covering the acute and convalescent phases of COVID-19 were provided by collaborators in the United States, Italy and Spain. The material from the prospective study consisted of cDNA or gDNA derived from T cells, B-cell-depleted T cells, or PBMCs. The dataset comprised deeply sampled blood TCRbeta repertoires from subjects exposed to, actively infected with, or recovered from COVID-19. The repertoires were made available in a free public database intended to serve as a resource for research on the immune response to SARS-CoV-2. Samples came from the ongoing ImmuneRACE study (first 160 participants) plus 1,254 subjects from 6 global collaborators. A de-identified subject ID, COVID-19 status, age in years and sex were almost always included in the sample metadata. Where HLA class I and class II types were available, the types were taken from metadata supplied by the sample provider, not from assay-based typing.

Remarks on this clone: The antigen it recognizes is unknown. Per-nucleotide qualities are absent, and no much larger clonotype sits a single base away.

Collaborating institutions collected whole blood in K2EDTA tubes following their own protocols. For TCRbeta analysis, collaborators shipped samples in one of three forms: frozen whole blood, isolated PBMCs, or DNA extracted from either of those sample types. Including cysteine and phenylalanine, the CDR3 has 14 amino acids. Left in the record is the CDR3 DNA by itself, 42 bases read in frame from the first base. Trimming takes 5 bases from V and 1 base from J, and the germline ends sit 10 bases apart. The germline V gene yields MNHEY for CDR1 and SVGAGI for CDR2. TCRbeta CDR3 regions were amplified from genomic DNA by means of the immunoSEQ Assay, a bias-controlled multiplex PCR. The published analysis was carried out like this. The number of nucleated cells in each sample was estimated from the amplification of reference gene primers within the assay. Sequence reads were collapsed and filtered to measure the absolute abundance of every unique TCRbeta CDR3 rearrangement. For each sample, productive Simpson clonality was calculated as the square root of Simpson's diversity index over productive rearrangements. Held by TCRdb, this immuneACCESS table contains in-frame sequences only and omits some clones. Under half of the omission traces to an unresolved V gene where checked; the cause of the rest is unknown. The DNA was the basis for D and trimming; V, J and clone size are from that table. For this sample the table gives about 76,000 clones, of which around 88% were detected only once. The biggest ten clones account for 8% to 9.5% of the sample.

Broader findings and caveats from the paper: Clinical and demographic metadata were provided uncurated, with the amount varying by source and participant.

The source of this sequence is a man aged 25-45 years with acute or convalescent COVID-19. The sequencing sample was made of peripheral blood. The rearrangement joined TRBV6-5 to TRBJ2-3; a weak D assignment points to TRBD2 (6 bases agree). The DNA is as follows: TGTGCCAGCAGTCCATCGGGAGGCACAGATACGCAGTATTTT. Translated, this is CASSPSGGTDTQYF.